This record looks at one TCR beta chain sequence and its context. The antigen is not known. This specimen comes from a study of cytomegalovirus exposure and HLA in healthy donors. General study findings and limits: Researchers reported that a few CMV-associated chains were confirmed in vitro as CMV antigen-specific. HLA alleles were associated with roughly 15,000 TCR beta sequences in a later analysis at 0.05 false discovery rate. With DRB1 most and HLA-C fewest, TCR association rates differed between HLA loci in a later analysis.

Donors likely had unrecorded immune exposures despite being nominally healthy when sampled. The PCR had 60 Vbeta and 13 Jbeta primers. Assay used: immunoSEQ multiplex PCR; TCRdb lists only in-frame clones, some missing. The sample carries 180,000 or so clones, 65% to 80% recorded once. The TCR sequence derives from a woman aged 25 to 39 in good health and CMV-seropositive. The sequencing input was PBMCs.

The CDR3 nucleotides are TGTGCCAGCAACCACAGGGGGCTGGAGCAGTACTTC. Its translation is CASNHRGLEQYF. The chain carries TRBV11-3 and TRBJ2-5; TRBD1 agrees at 9 bases. Germline V lookup: CDR1 SGHNT, CDR2 YENEEA. J lost 11 bases, V lost 7 bases, and 8 bases had no gene match. The CDR3 loop spans 12 amino acids.